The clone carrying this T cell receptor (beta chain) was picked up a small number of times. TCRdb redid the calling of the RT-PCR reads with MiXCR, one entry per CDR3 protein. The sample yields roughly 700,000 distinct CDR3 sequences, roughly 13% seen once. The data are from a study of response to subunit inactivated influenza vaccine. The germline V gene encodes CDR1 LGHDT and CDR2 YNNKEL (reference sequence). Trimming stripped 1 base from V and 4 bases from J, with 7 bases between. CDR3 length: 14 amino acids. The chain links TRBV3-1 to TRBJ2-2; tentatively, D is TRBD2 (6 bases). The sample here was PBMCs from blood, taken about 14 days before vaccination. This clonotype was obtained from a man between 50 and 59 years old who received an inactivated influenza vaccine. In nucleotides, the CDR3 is TGTGCCAGCAGCCAAGGGACTATCACCGGGGAGCTGTTTTTT. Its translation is CASSQGTITGELFF. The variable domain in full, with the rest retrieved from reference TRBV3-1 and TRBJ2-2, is DTAVSQTPKYLVTQMGNDKSIKCEQNLGHDTMYWYKQDSKKFLKIMFSYNNKELIINETVPNRFSPKSPDKAHLNLHINSLELGDSAVYFCASSQGTITGELFFGEGSRLTVL.